This TCR beta chain originates from a study of cytomegalovirus exposure and HLA in healthy donors. Study overall: According to later analysis, the same platform produced the roughly 120 validation and several hundred first-cohort repertoires.

The ends were cut back, 0 bases at V and 4 bases at J, with 12 bases in the middle. Germline V CDR1 and CDR2: MNHEY, SMNVEV (reference sequence). CDR3 size: 15 residues. Repertoires were generated with immunoSEQ multiplex PCR, while TCRdb's copy carries only in-frame clones and drops some. Of 110,000 to 150,000 clones detected, 85% to 90% appear once; the ten largest clones hold roughly 6.7%. The sequencing sample was made of PBMCs. The source of this sequence is a woman in her thirties in good health and CMV-seropositive. V usage is TRBV27 and J usage is TRBJ1-1; TRBD1 might be the D (5 bases). CDR3 in DNA: TGTGCCAGCAGTTTATCGGGGCCCTGGGGCACTGAAGCTTTCTTT. This encodes CASSLSGPWGTEAFF.